Listed here are 11 T cell receptor beta chains from one sample, sequenced in a study of OX40 agonist ivuxolimab in advanced cancers. Profiled with immunoSEQ multiplex PCR; TCRdb holds only in-frame clones, not every one. Of some 70,000 clones in the sample, 70% to 90% were seen once. The specimen comprised CD4+ or CD8+ T cells sorted from blood, sampled in a trial of the OX40 agonist ivuxolimab. Receptor source: an adult with an advanced solid tumor such as melanoma, head and neck, liver or kidney cancer.

The chain recombines TRBV30 with TRBJ2-4; the match to TRBD2 covers 10 bases. CDR3 length: 14 amino acids. The V segment lost 3 bases and the J segment 8 bases; nucleotides outside the gene matches: 7. Germline V gene lookup returns CDR1 GTSNPN and CDR2 SVGIG (reference sequence). In DNA form, the CDR3 reads TGTGCCTGGAGCAAAGGGACTAGCGTTCACATTCAGTACTTC. This sequence encodes CAWSKGTSVHIQYF.

V usage is TRBV15 and J usage is TRBJ2-5, with D perhaps given as TRBD1 or TRBD2 (5 bases each). Germline V gene data show CDR1 as LNHNV and CDR2 as YYDKDF (reference sequence). This CDR3 has 16 amino acids. V lost 0 bases, J lost 7 bases, and 18 bases lay in between. The CDR3 DNA sequence: TGTGCCACCAGCAGAGATCGCTCCTCGGGGCTTGGGACCCAGTACTTC. Its translation is CATSRDRSSGLGTQYF. Drawing the rest from reference TRBV15 and TRBJ2-5, the complete variable domain is DAMVIQNPRYQVTQFGKPVTLSCSQTLNHNVMYWYQQKSSQAPKLLFHYYDKDFNNEADTPDNFQSRRPNTSFCFLDIRSPGLGDTAMYLCATSRDRSSGLGTQYFGPGTRLLVL.

The chain carries TRBV4-3 and TRBJ1-5; D call uncertain. Germline V CDR1 and CDR2: LGHNA, YSLEER. V gave up 3 bases and J gave up 4 bases, with 13 bases separating them. This CDR3 has 15 amino acids. Here the CDR3 reads CASSHFWEGNQPQHF. The CDR3 DNA is TGCGCCAGCAGCCATTTTTGGGAGGGAAATCAGCCCCAGCATTTT.

This clone was seen a single time. CDR3 region: CSVGVANTGELFF. The DNA of the CDR3 is TGCAGCGTTGGGGTAGCGAACACCGGGGAGCTGTTTTTT. The rearrangement uses TRBV29-1 and TRBJ2-2; no clear D gene. The CDR3 totals 13 residues. Germline V CDR1 and CDR2: SQVTM, ANQGSEA. V lost 4 bases to trimming and J lost 0 bases, with 6 bases between them.

The chain couples TRBV19 to TRBJ2-2; a weak D match, TRBD1 (6 bases). The germline V gene encodes CDR1 LNHDA and CDR2 SQIVND (reference sequence). CDR3 size: 15 residues. V dropped 10 bases and J dropped 3 bases, with 18 bases sitting between them. This CDR3 reads CATRLRQVDTGELFF. CDR3 sequence (DNA): TGTGCCACCCGGTTAAGACAGGTGGACACCGGGGAGCTGTTTTTT.

In its sample, this clone was seen once. V usage is TRBV2 and J usage is TRBJ2-1, with 15 bases that match TRBD2. Unmatched junction bases numbered 9, after V lost 5 bases and J lost 10 bases. This CDR3 has 16 residues. Germline lookup yields CDR1 SNHLY and CDR2 FYNNEI. The CDR3 nucleotides are TGTGCCAGCAGTTGGAGCCGGGGACTAGCGGGGGGAGAGCAGTTCTTC. This sequence encodes CASSWSRGLAGGEQFF.

The rearrangement uses TRBV4-3 and TRBJ2-5, with 7 bases identical to TRBD1. V was clipped by 4 bases and J by 1 base; unmatched bases: 6. This CDR3 region has 15 residues. The germline V gene has CDR1 LGHNA and CDR2 YSLEER. The CDR3 sequence: CASSPTTGSQETQYF. The DNA for the CDR3 is TGCGCCAGCAGCCCGACGACAGGGTCCCAAGAGACCCAGTACTTC.

This clone was detected only once. The chain carries TRBV18 and TRBJ2-5; weak D call: TRBD2 (6 bases). Germline V gives CDR1 KGHSH, CDR2 LQKENI. The CDR3 extends over 15 amino acids. V was shortened by 1 base and J by 5 bases, with 14 bases between the two germline ends. The CDR3 sequence: CASSPRRGEGETQYF. The CDR3 coding sequence is TGTGCCAGCTCACCACGGCGGGGTGAGGGGGAGACCCAGTACTTC.

The chain couples TRBV7-2 to TRBJ2-7, with D unresolved. Germline lookup yields CDR1 SGHTA and CDR2 FQGNSA. Trimming stripped 5 bases from V and 2 bases from J, with 13 bases between. The CDR3 loop spans 14 amino acids. Written as DNA, the CDR3 is TGTGCCAGCAGCCCCTACGACAATACCTACGAGCAGTACTTC. This gives the protein CASSPYDNTYEQYF.

The chain links TRBV13 to TRBJ2-1, with D perhaps being TRBD1 or TRBD2 (5 bases each). Trimming took off 7 bases at V and 0 bases at J, with 19 bases between the two ends. The length of the CDR3 is 17 residues. The germline V gene has CDR1 PRHDT and CDR2 FYEKMQ (reference sequence). The CDR3 region has the DNA TGTGCCAGCACCAAGCTACGGGACGTAAGCTCCTACAATGAGCAGTTCTTC. This encodes CASTKLRDVSSYNEQFF.

This chain uses TRBV19 with TRBJ2-2; tentatively, D is TRBD1 or TRBD2 (5 bases each). CDR3 length: 16 amino acids. Trimming cost V 1 base and J 5 bases, with 14 bases left between them. Germline assignment: CDR1 LNHDA and CDR2 SQIVND (reference sequence). CDR3 protein: CASSIAAGKGTGELFF. For the CDR3, the DNA is TGTGCCAGTAGTATAGCGGCGGGCAAGGGGACCGGGGAGCTGTTTTTT.